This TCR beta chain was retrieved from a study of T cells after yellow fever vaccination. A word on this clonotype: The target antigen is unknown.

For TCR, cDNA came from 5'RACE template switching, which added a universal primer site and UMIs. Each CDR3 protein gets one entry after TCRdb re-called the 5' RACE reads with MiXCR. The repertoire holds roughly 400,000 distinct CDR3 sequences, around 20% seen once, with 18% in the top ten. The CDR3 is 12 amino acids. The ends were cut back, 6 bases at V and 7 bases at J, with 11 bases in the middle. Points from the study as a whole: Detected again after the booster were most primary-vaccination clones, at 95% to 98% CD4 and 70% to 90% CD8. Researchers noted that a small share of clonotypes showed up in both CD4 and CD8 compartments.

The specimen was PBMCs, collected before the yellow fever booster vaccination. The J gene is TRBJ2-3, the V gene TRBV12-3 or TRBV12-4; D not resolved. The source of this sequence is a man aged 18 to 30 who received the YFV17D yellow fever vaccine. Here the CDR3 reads CASRRDSNTQYF. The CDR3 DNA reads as TGTGCCAGCAGGCGAGATTCGAATACGCAGTATTTT.